The 8 T cell receptor beta chains below all came from one sample that was sequenced in a study of CD8+ T cells in alopecia areata. Noted treatment: oral pan-JAK inhibitor, 5-10 mg twice daily. Reverse transcribed after extraction, RNA yielded cDNA as the sequencing template. Sequenced by immunoSEQ multiplex PCR; TCRdb stores in-frame clones only, minus some. This table holds about 200,000 clones, 58% found once. The sample consisted of CD4+ T cells sorted from blood, taken at week 24, from a patient treated with tofacitinib. The receptors here all came from a human donor with alopecia areata.

The chain employs TRBV18 and TRBJ2-1; unclear D gene. This CDR3 has 15 residues. Trimming cost V 1 base and J 5 bases, with 12 bases left between them. CDR1 and CDR2 from the germline V gene are KGHSH and LQKENI. This chain's CDR3 is CASSPRRGSNNEQFF. As DNA, the CDR3 is TGTGCCAGCTCACCACGTCGTGGCAGTAACAATGAGCAGTTCTTC.

The V and J genes are TRBV5-4 and TRBJ1-1; D is possibly TRBD1 (5 bases). V was clipped by 6 bases and J by 4 bases, with 16 bases between them. This CDR3 is built from 14 residues. CDR1 SGHNT and CDR2 YYREEE come from the germline V gene (reference sequence). The CDR3 DNA follows: TGTGCCAGCACAGGGCTGCAGGGAGGCACTGAAGCTTTCTTT. It translates to CASTGLQGGTEAFF. Drawing the rest from reference TRBV5-4 and TRBJ1-1, the complete variable domain is ETGVTQSPTHLIKTRGQQVTLRCSSQSGHNTVSWYQQALGQGPQFIFQYYREEENGRGNFPPRFSGLQFPNYSSELNVNALELDDSALYLCASTGLQGGTEAFFGQGTRLTVV.

CDR3: CASSRDRDADTQYF. The CDR3 nucleotides read TGTGCCAGCAGCCGGGACAGGGACGCAGATACGCAGTATTTT. The J gene is TRBJ2-3, the V gene TRBV7-7; 9 bases line up with TRBD1. From germline, CDR1 is SSHAT and CDR2 FNYEAQ (reference sequence). The CDR3 spans 14 residues. J lost 4 bases, V lost 5 bases, and 4 bases had no gene match.

This rearrangement joins TRBV18 to TRBJ2-7; possible D gene TRBD1, 6 bases. This CDR3 has 13 residues. In germline, CDR1 is KGHSH, CDR2 LQKENI. V lost 3 bases to trimming and J lost 1 base, with 7 bases between them. DNA of the CDR3: TGTGCCAGCTCACCCGGACAGTCCTACGAGCAGTACTTC. As protein: CASSPGQSYEQYF.

This rearrangement joins TRBV28 to TRBJ2-7, with TRBD1 matching 11 bases. The CDR3 is 16 residues long. Germline CDR1 reads MDHEN; CDR2 reads SYDVKM. V shed 2 bases and J 0 bases; nucleotides not matched to a gene: 3. The DNA of the CDR3 is TGTGCCAGCAGTTTACCTGGGACAGGGGGCTCCTACGAGCAGTACTTC. Amino acid sequence: CASSLPGTGGSYEQYF.

The rearrangement links TRBV29-1 to TRBJ2-7; possible D gene TRBD2, 6 bases. The CDR3 loop spans 14 amino acids. V was clipped by 3 bases and J by 6 bases, with 18 bases between them. CDR1 is SQVTM, CDR2 ANQGSEA, per germline. CDR3 sequence (DNA): TGCAGCGTTGATGGAGGGGACGGGTTAAGCGAGCAGTACTTC. Its protein product is CSVDGGDGLSEQYF.

The V call is TRBV19, the J call TRBJ1-5; 7 bases align to TRBD1. The CDR3 loop spans 17 amino acids. Per germline, CDR1 LNHDA and CDR2 SQIVND (reference sequence). The ends lost 3 bases at V and 0 bases at J; junction bases unmatched: 8. This chain's CDR3 is CASSIRDRKDSNQPQHF. DNA for the CDR3: TGTGCCAGTAGTATTCGGGACAGAAAAGATAGCAATCAGCCCCAGCATTTT.

This clone appeared once. The chain combines TRBV6-6 with TRBJ2-5; the match to TRBD1 covers 9 bases. With V trimmed by 7 bases and J by 5 bases, 14 bases remained unmatched. From germline, CDR1 is MNHNY and CDR2 SVGAGI (reference sequence). This CDR3 has 16 residues. The CDR3 reads CASTLGGQGLGETQYF. The CDR3 bases are TGTGCCAGCACCCTGGGGGGACAGGGCCTAGGGGAGACCCAGTACTTC.